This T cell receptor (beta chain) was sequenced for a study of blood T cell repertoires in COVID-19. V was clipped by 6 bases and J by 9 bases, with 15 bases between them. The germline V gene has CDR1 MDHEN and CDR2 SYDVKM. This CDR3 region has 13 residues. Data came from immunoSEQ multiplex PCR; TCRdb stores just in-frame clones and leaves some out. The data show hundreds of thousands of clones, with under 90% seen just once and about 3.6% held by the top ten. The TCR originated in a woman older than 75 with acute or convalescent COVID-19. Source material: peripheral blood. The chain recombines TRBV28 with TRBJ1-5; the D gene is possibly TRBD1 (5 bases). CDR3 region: CASSKRSRGPQHF. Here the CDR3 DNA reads TGTGCCAGCAGCAAACGATCTAGGGGGCCCCAGCATTTT.